The clone carrying this TCR beta chain turned up a few times. Looked up from germline, CDR1 is SGHAT and CDR2 is FQNNGV. V was pared by 1 base and J by 5 bases, with 9 bases between. The CDR3 runs 13 residues. This record belongs to a study of identical twins. TCRdb used MiXCR to reprocess the 5' RACE reads, holding one entry per CDR3 protein. In the table there are some 1,600,000 distinct CDR3 sequences, 32% of which are singletons. The clonotype originates from a newborn girl in good health. Material for sequencing was cord blood. V usage is TRBV11-2 and J usage is TRBJ2-7; no reliable D call. The CDR3 region is CASSLGHLNEQYF. The CDR3 DNA reads TGTGCCAGCAGCTTAGGACATTTGAACGAGCAGTACTTC.